This TCR beta chain comes out of a study of T cell changes during pregnancy in multiple sclerosis. The CDR3 is made up of 11 amino acids. V was shortened by 4 bases and J by 2 bases, with 3 bases between the two germline ends. Germline CDR1 reads SNHLY; CDR2 reads FYNNEI. Method: immunoSEQ multiplex PCR; TCRdb's copy keeps in-frame clones and lacks some. The data show tens of thousands of clones, with about 91% seen just once and about 3% held by the top ten. This clonotype originated in a female donor with multiple sclerosis, enrolled in a pregnancy study. This sequence joins TRBV2 and TRBJ2-7; D is undetermined. The sequencing here drew on peripheral blood, taken before pregnancy. The CDR3 DNA reads as TGTGCCAGCAGTGCTGCCTACGAGCAGTACTTC. Protein sequence: CASSAAYEQYF.